A selection of T cell receptor beta chains follows, all from one sample in a study of T cells in lung cancer brain metastases. The data were produced by immunoSEQ multiplex PCR, yet TCRdb's version contains in-frame clones alone and is incomplete. The table lists about 3,100 clones, around nine tenths of them singletons, with roughly a tenth in the top ten. Sequenced input: tumor tissue from the primary lung tumor. The receptors stem from a man between 60 and 75 years old with non-small cell lung cancer. Each CDR3 is given with its conserved first and last residue. A D gene is named only where the DNA matches it firmly. Clone size, where shown, is once, few, many, or a class for clones that have expanded.

clone_size: -
d_call: TRBD2
v_call: TRBV30
j_call: TRBJ2-7
cdr3_aa: CAWSLGTSGRAVSF
cdr3_nt: TGTGCCTGGAGTTTGGGGACTAGCGGGAGGGCTGTTTCCTTC

clone_size: once
d_call: -
v_call: TRBV5-1
j_call: TRBJ1-4
cdr3_aa: CASSFGGAGEKLFF
cdr3_nt: TGCGCCAGCAGCTTCGGGGGGGCCGGGGAAAAACTGTTTTTT

clone_size: -
d_call: -
v_call: TRBV19
j_call: TRBJ2-5
cdr3_aa: CASSIPRGLGETQYF
cdr3_nt: TGTGCCAGTAGTATCCCCCGCGGTCTGGGGGAGACCCAGTACTTC

clone_size: -
d_call: -
v_call: TRBV6-5
j_call: TRBJ2-2
cdr3_aa: CASSYAGFNTGELFF
cdr3_nt: TGTGCCAGCAGTTATGCAGGGTTTAACACCGGGGAGCTGTTTTTT

clone_size: once
d_call: -
v_call: TRBV2
j_call: TRBJ2-2
cdr3_aa: CASRTGEGGDTGELFF
cdr3_nt: TGTGCCAGCAGAACGGGCGAGGGGGGGGACACCGGGGAGCTGTTTTTT

clone_size: -
d_call: -
v_call: TRBV27
j_call: TRBJ2-7
cdr3_aa: CASSSFSRRDEQYF
cdr3_nt: TGTGCCAGCAGTTCCTTTAGCCGGAGGGACGAGCAGTACTTC

clone_size: -
d_call: -
v_call: TRBV9
j_call: TRBJ1-1
cdr3_aa: CASSAGLVNTEAFF
cdr3_nt: TGTGCCAGCAGCGCCGGACTGGTGAACACTGAAGCTTTCTTT

clone_size: -
d_call: -
v_call: TRBV2
j_call: TRBJ1-1
cdr3_aa: CASSEGTLGNTEAFF
cdr3_nt: TGTGCCAGCAGTGAAGGGACGCTCGGGAACACTGAAGCTTTCTTT

clone_size: -
d_call: TRBD2
v_call: TRBV29-1
j_call: TRBJ2-3
cdr3_aa: CSVLILGGSTDTQYF
cdr3_nt: TGCAGCGTTCTTATATTGGGGGGGAGCACAGATACGCAGTATTTT

clone_size: -
d_call: TRBD1
v_call: TRBV4-2
j_call: TRBJ1-1
cdr3_aa: CASSQGDRGIGDTEAFF
cdr3_nt: TGTGCCAGCAGCCAAGGCGACAGGGGCATCGGCGACACTGAAGCTTTCTTT

clone_size: -
d_call: -
v_call: TRBV18
j_call: TRBJ1-4
cdr3_aa: CASSPTRQGYNEKLFF
cdr3_nt: TGTGCCAGCTCACCGACCAGGCAGGGGTATAACGAAAAACTGTTTTTT

clone_size: -
d_call: -
v_call: TRBV5-4
j_call: TRBJ2-1
cdr3_aa: CASSSYHSNEQFF
cdr3_nt: TGTGCCAGCAGCTCGTACCATAGCAATGAGCAATTCTTC

clone_size: once
d_call: -
v_call: TRBV6-6
j_call: TRBJ2-3
cdr3_aa: CASSYGTTDTQYF
cdr3_nt: TGTGCCAGCAGTTACGGGACCACAGATACGCAGTATTTT

clone_size: once
d_call: -
v_call: TRBV11-2
j_call: TRBJ1-1
cdr3_aa: CASSLDYTEGRGSTEAFF
cdr3_nt: TGTGCCAGCAGCTTAGATTATACGGAGGGAAGAGGGAGCACTGAAGCTTTCTTT

clone_size: -
d_call: TRBD1
v_call: TRBV27
j_call: TRBJ1-4
cdr3_aa: CASSLLGTANEKLFF
cdr3_nt: TGTGCCAGCAGTTTACTGGGGACAGCGAATGAAAAACTGTTTTTT

clone_size: -
d_call: TRBD1
v_call: TRBV11-2
j_call: TRBJ2-7
cdr3_aa: CASSKTGGYEQYF
cdr3_nt: TGTGCCAGCAGCAAGACAGGGGGCTACGAGCAGTACTTC

clone_size: -
d_call: TRBD1
v_call: TRBV28
j_call: TRBJ2-7
cdr3_aa: CATNGTGRPYEQYF
cdr3_nt: TGTGCCACCAACGGGACAGGGAGGCCCTACGAGCAGTACTTC

clone_size: -
d_call: -
v_call: TRBV5-1
j_call: TRBJ1-2
cdr3_aa: CASSLGSYGYTF
cdr3_nt: TGCGCCAGCAGCTTGGGCTCTTATGGCTACACCTTC

clone_size: -
d_call: TRBD2
v_call: TRBV5-8
j_call: TRBJ2-5
cdr3_aa: CASSVLAGQPGTQYF
cdr3_nt: TGTGCCAGCAGCGTGCTAGCGGGACAACCAGGGACCCAGTACTTC

clone_size: few
d_call: TRBD1
v_call: TRBV5-1
j_call: TRBJ2-1
cdr3_aa: CASRPNSGTGYNEQFF
cdr3_nt: TGCGCCAGCAGACCCAATTCCGGGACAGGGTACAATGAGCAGTTCTTC

clone_size: -
d_call: -
v_call: TRBV5-1
j_call: TRBJ1-4
cdr3_aa: CASSLVSGEKLFF
cdr3_nt: TGCGCCAGCAGCTTGGTCAGCGGTGAAAAACTGTTTTTT

clone_size: -
d_call: -
v_call: TRBV18
j_call: TRBJ2-3
cdr3_aa: CASSPRVTDTQYF
cdr3_nt: TGTGCCAGCTCACCACGAGTCACAGATACGCAGTATTTT

clone_size: -
d_call: -
v_call: TRBV5-6
j_call: TRBJ1-3
cdr3_aa: CASSLNRGVGNTIYF
cdr3_nt: TGTGCCAGCAGCTTGAATAGGGGCGTTGGAAACACCATATATTTT

clone_size: -
d_call: TRBD1
v_call: TRBV18
j_call: TRBJ1-2
cdr3_aa: CASSPRQGEFSYTF
cdr3_nt: TGTGCCAGCTCACCTCGACAGGGGGAGTTTAGCTACACCTTC

clone_size: -
d_call: -
v_call: TRBV9
j_call: TRBJ1-2
cdr3_aa: CASSVAGEGYGYTF
cdr3_nt: TGTGCCAGCAGCGTAGCCGGGGAGGGGTATGGCTACACCTTC

clone_size: -
d_call: TRBD1
v_call: TRBV5-1
j_call: TRBJ2-7
cdr3_aa: CASSLVGQNYEQYF
cdr3_nt: TGCGCCAGCAGCTTGGTGGGACAGAACTACGAGCAGTACTTC

clone_size: -
d_call: -
v_call: TRBV7-9
j_call: TRBJ1-5
cdr3_aa: CASSLTDSNQPQHF
cdr3_nt: TGTGCCAGCAGCTTGACCGATAGCAATCAGCCCCAGCATTTT

clone_size: -
d_call: TRBD1
v_call: TRBV11-3
j_call: TRBJ1-5
cdr3_aa: CASSSLIPGQGVDQPQHF
cdr3_nt: TGTGCCAGCAGCTCTCTAATTCCGGGACAGGGGGTGGATCAGCCCCAGCATTTT

clone_size: -
d_call: -
v_call: TRBV5-1
j_call: TRBJ2-5
cdr3_aa: CASSLVGGTEETQYF
cdr3_nt: TGCGCCAGCAGCTTGGTAGGGGGGACGGAAGAGACCCAGTACTTC

clone_size: -
d_call: TRBD1
v_call: TRBV18
j_call: TRBJ2-3
cdr3_aa: CASSPRLGQGEDTQYF
cdr3_nt: TGTGCCAGCTCACCACGTCTAGGACAGGGGGAAGATACGCAGTATTTT

clone_size: -
d_call: TRBD1
v_call: TRBV9
j_call: TRBJ1-4
cdr3_aa: CASSVRTGGGEKLFF
cdr3_nt: TGTGCCAGCAGCGTTAGGACAGGAGGAGGTGAAAAACTGTTTTTT

clone_size: -
d_call: TRBD1
v_call: TRBV10-3
j_call: TRBJ1-1
cdr3_aa: CAISPTGSEKAFF
cdr3_nt: TGTGCCATCAGCCCGACAGGGAGTGAGAAAGCTTTCTTT

clone_size: -
d_call: -
v_call: TRBV30
j_call: TRBJ2-5
cdr3_aa: CAWNGTGPTLLETQYF
cdr3_nt: TGTGCCTGGAATGGGACGGGACCAACTCTTCTGGAGACCCAGTACTTC

clone_size: -
d_call: -
v_call: TRBV5-4
j_call: TRBJ1-1
cdr3_aa: CASIDLRGGANTEAFF
cdr3_nt: TGTGCCAGCATCGACTTAAGGGGGGGGGCGAACACTGAAGCTTTCTTT

clone_size: -
d_call: TRBD1
v_call: TRBV5-1
j_call: TRBJ1-2
cdr3_aa: CASSLGDSSSYGYTF
cdr3_nt: TGCGCCAGCAGCTTGGGGGACAGCTCTTCCTATGGCTACACCTTC

clone_size: -
d_call: -
v_call: TRBV5-1
j_call: TRBJ1-3
cdr3_aa: CASSLGNSGNTIYF
cdr3_nt: TGCGCCAGCAGCTTAGGCAACTCTGGAAACACCATATATTTT

clone_size: -
d_call: -
v_call: TRBV6-4
j_call: TRBJ2-2
cdr3_aa: CASSDRENTGELFF
cdr3_nt: TGTGCCAGCAGTGACAGGGAGAACACCGGGGAGCTGTTTTTT

clone_size: -
d_call: TRBD1
v_call: TRBV29-1
j_call: TRBJ1-3
cdr3_aa: CSVGTGSGNTIYF
cdr3_nt: TGCAGCGTTGGGACAGGCTCTGGAAACACCATATATTTT

clone_size: -
d_call: TRBD2
v_call: TRBV6-6
j_call: TRBJ2-3
cdr3_aa: CASSSHLAGADTQYF
cdr3_nt: TGTGCCAGCAGTTCCCACCTAGCGGGGGCAGATACGCAGTATTTT

clone_size: -
d_call: -
v_call: TRBV29-1
j_call: TRBJ2-7
cdr3_aa: CSVRSGGYEQYF
cdr3_nt: TGCAGCGTCCGGTCAGGGGGGTACGAGCAGTACTTC

clone_size: -
d_call: -
v_call: TRBV5-5
j_call: TRBJ1-6
cdr3_aa: CASSLGLDANSPLHF
cdr3_nt: TGTGCCAGCAGCTTGGGCCTGGACGCAAATTCACCCCTCCACTTT

clone_size: once
d_call: -
v_call: TRBV9
j_call: TRBJ2-7
cdr3_aa: CASSVGAGFGSYEQYF
cdr3_nt: TGTGCCAGCAGCGTGGGAGCAGGATTTGGGTCCTACGAGCAGTACTTC

clone_size: -
d_call: -
v_call: TRBV4-1
j_call: TRBJ2-5
cdr3_aa: CASTGINQETQYF
cdr3_nt: TGCGCCAGTACAGGGATAAACCAAGAGACCCAGTACTTC

clone_size: -
d_call: TRBD2
v_call: TRBV29-1
j_call: TRBJ2-1
cdr3_aa: CSVATSGGGNEQFF
cdr3_nt: TGCAGCGTGGCGACTAGCGGGGGAGGCAATGAGCAGTTCTTC

clone_size: -
d_call: TRBD2
v_call: TRBV11-3
j_call: TRBJ2-3
cdr3_aa: CASSPQRGGTDTQYF
cdr3_nt: TGTGCCAGCAGCCCCCAGCGGGGGGGCACAGATACGCAGTATTTT

clone_size: few
d_call: -
v_call: TRBV21-1
j_call: TRBJ2-7
cdr3_aa: CASSKADRASYEQYF
cdr3_nt: TGTGCCAGCAGCAAAGCCGACAGGGCTTCCTACGAGCAGTACTTC

clone_size: -
d_call: TRBD1
v_call: TRBV6-6
j_call: TRBJ2-1
cdr3_aa: CASSYPGQVLFF
cdr3_nt: TGTGCCAGCAGTTACCCTGGACAGGTTCTGTTCTTC

clone_size: -
d_call: -
v_call: TRBV7-3
j_call: TRBJ2-2
cdr3_aa: CASSLSRDNTGELFF
cdr3_nt: TGTGCCAGCAGCTTATCCAGGGATAACACCGGGGAGCTGTTTTTT

clone_size: once
d_call: -
v_call: TRBV29-1
j_call: TRBJ1-1
cdr3_aa: CSGRPLKNTEAFF
cdr3_nt: TGCTCCGGACGGCCCCTAAAAAACACTGAAGCTTTCTTT

clone_size: -
d_call: TRBD1
v_call: TRBV2
j_call: TRBJ1-2
cdr3_aa: CASDGTGYGYTF
cdr3_nt: TGTGCCAGCGACGGGACAGGCTATGGCTACACCTTC

clone_size: -
d_call: TRBD1
v_call: TRBV19
j_call: TRBJ1-5
cdr3_aa: CTSSRTGGNQPQHF
cdr3_nt: TGTACCAGTAGTAGGACAGGGGGCAATCAGCCCCAGCATTTT

clone_size: -
d_call: TRBD1
v_call: TRBV5-4
j_call: TRBJ2-7
cdr3_aa: CAFAPGQGYEQYF
cdr3_nt: TGTGCCTTTGCCCCGGGACAGGGCTACGAGCAGTACTTC

clone_size: -
d_call: -
v_call: TRBV19
j_call: TRBJ1-5
cdr3_aa: CARNQPQHF
cdr3_nt: TGTGCCAGAAATCAGCCCCAGCATTTT

clone_size: -
d_call: TRBD1
v_call: TRBV2
j_call: TRBJ2-7
cdr3_aa: CASLRDRGPYEQYF
cdr3_nt: TGTGCCAGCCTCCGGGACAGGGGGCCCTACGAGCAGTACTTC

clone_size: -
d_call: TRBD2
v_call: TRBV5-4
j_call: TRBJ2-2
cdr3_aa: CASSGGGHGGELFF
cdr3_nt: TGTGCCAGCAGCGGCGGGGGGCACGGCGGGGAGCTGTTTTTT

clone_size: -
d_call: -
v_call: TRBV11-1
j_call: TRBJ2-7
cdr3_aa: CASSLVRHSEQYF
cdr3_nt: TGTGCCAGCAGCTTAGTAAGGCACTCCGAGCAGTACTTC

clone_size: -
d_call: -
v_call: TRBV19
j_call: TRBJ1-1
cdr3_aa: CASISGYLGLNTEAFF
cdr3_nt: TGTGCCAGTATTTCGGGGTACTTGGGTTTGAACACTGAAGCTTTCTTT